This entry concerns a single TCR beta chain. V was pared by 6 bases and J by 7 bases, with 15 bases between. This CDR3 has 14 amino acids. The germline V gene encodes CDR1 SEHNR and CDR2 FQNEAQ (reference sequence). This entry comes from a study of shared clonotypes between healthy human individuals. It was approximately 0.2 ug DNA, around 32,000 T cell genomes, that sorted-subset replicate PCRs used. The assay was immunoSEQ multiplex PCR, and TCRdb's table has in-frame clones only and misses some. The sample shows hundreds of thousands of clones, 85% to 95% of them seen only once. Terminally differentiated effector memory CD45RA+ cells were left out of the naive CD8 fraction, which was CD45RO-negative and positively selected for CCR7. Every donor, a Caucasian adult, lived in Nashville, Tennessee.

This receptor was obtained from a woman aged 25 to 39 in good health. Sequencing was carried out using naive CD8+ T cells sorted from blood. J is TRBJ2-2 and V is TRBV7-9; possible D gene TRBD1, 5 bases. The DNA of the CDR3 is TGTGCCAGCAGGGTAATGGGGCGCGACGGGGAGCTGTTTTTT. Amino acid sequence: CASRVMGRDGELFF. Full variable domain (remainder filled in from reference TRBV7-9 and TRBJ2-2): DTGVSQNPRHKITKRGQNVTFRCDPISEHNRLYWYRQTLGQGPEFLTYFQNEAQLEKSRLLSDRFSAERPKGSFSTLEIQRTEQGDSAMYLCASRVMGRDGELFFGEGSRLTVL.